This T cell receptor beta chain was obtained from a study of CD8 T cells in Susac syndrome. Relapsing-remitting disease, either stable or active, was present in the treatment-naive patients who were the multiple sclerosis controls. Random hexamers were used to reverse transcribe roughly 0.5 to 1 ug of RNA. One entry per CDR3 protein results from TCRdb running MiXCR on the immunoSEQ multiplex PCR reads. This sample carries around 130,000 distinct CDR3 sequences, 85% to 95% of them seen once, and the ten largest clones take over 0.095%. Sequenced sample: CD4+ T cells from PBMCs. The clonotype originates from a human donor with multiple sclerosis.

Here the CDR3 reads CATSREFDYGYTF. In nucleotides, the CDR3 is TGTGCCACCAGCAGAGAATTCGACTATGGCTACACCTTC. The chain is built from TRBV15 and TRBJ1-2; D uncertain. The germline V and J ends were trimmed by 0 bases and 3 bases, with 5 bases remaining between them. Per the germline V gene, CDR1 is LNHNV and CDR2 is YYDKDF (reference sequence). The CDR3 runs 13 residues.